This TCR beta chain was profiled in a study of regulatory T cells in long-lasting Graves disease. The authors built TCR beta libraries using iRepertoire HTBI primers and Arm-PCR of CDR3 regions. TCRdb re-called the multiplex PCR reads with MiXCR, one entry per CDR3 protein. Here the sample spans 550,000 to 650,000 distinct CDR3 sequences, around 15% being singletons. Indicated time point: newly diagnosed GD, antithyroid drugs for less than 3 months. Extracted PBMC RNA gave rise to the TCR library. Findings and caveats of the study: The sample size was small, and this may have reduced accuracy.

V was clipped by 5 bases and J by 0 bases; unmatched bases: 9. Germline lookup yields CDR1 LGHDT and CDR2 YNNKEL (reference sequence). CDR3 length: 18 amino acids. This clonotype was seen a handful of times. Its antigen is still unknown. These data also formed part of another study, on T cells in Graves' hyperthyroidism and ophthalmopathy.

The rearrangement uses TRBV3-1 and TRBJ2-7, with TRBD2 matching over 14 bases. The source material was peripheral blood mononuclear cells (PBMCs), sampled at new diagnosis, from a patient treated with antithyroid drugs. This receptor was obtained from a man aged 18 to 29 with Graves disease. In DNA, the CDR3 is TGTGCCAGCAGCGCCCCGGGACTAGCGGGGGAAAGCTCCTACGAGCAGTACTTC. It encodes CASSAPGLAGESSYEQYF.